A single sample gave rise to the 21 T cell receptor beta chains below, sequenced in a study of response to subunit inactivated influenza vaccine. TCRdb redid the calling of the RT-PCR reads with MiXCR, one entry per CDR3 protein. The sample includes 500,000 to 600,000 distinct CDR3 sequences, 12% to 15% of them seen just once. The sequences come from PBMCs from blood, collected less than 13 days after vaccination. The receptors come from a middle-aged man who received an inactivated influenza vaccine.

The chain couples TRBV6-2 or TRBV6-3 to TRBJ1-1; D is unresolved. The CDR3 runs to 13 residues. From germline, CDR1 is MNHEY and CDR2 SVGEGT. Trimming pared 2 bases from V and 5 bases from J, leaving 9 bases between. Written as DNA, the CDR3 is TGTGCCAGCAGTTACCCTTCGCAGACTGAAGCTTTCTTT. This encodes CASSYPSQTEAFF.

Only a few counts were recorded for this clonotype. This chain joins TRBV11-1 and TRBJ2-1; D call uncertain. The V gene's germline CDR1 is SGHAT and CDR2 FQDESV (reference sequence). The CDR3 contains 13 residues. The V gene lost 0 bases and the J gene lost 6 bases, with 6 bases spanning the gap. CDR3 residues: CASSLATFNEQFF. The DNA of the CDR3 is TGTGCCAGCAGCTTAGCGACGTTCAATGAGCAGTTCTTC.

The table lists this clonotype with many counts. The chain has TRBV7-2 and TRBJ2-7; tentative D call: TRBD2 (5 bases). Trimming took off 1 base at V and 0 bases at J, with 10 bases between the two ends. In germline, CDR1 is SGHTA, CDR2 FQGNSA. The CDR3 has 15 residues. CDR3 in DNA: TGTGCCAGCAGCTTAGGTTGGGAGCACTCCTACGAGCAGTACTTC. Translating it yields CASSLGWEHSYEQYF.

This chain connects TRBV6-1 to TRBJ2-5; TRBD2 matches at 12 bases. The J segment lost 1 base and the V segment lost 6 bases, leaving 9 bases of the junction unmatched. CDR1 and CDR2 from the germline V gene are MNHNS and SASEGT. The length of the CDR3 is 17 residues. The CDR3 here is CASSPLTSGGPQETQYF. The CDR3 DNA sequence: TGTGCCAGCAGCCCCCTCACTAGCGGGGGGCCCCAAGAGACCCAGTACTTC.

This chain's CDR3 is CASSQELAGGPQETQYF. CDR3 sequence (DNA): TGTGCCAGCAGCCAAGAACTAGCGGGGGGCCCTCAAGAGACCCAGTACTTC. The chain links TRBV3-1 to TRBJ2-5; 12 nucleotides line up with TRBD2. V shed 0 bases, J shed 2 bases, and the junction held 4 bases outside the gene matches. The germline CDR1 and CDR2 sequences are LGHDT and YNNKEL (reference sequence). This CDR3 region has 17 residues.

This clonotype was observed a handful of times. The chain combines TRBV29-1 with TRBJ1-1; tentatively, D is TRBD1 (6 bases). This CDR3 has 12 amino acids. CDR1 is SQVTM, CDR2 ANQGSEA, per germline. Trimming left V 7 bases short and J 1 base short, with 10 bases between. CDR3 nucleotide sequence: TGCAGCGCCATACAGGGGAACACTGAAGCTTTCTTT. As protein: CSAIQGNTEAFF.

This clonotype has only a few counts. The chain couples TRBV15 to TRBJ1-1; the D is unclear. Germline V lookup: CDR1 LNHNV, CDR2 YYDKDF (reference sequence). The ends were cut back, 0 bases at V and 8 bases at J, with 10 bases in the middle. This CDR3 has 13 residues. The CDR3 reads CATSRDGVYEAFF. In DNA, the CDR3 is TGTGCCACCAGCAGAGATGGGGTTTACGAAGCTTTCTTT.

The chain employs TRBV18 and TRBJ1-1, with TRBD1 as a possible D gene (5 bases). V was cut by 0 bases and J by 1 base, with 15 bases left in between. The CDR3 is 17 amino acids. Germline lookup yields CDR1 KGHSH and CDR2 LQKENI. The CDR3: CASSPPPGLTPNTEAFF. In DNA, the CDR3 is TGTGCCAGCTCACCACCACCGGGGCTAACCCCGAACACTGAAGCTTTCTTT. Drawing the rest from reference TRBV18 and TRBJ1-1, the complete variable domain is NAGVMQNPRHLVRRRGQEARLRCSPMKGHSHVYWYRQLPEEGLKFMVYLQKENIIDESGMPKERFSAEFPKEGPSILRIQQVVRGDSAAYFCASSPPPGLTPNTEAFFGQGTRLTVV.

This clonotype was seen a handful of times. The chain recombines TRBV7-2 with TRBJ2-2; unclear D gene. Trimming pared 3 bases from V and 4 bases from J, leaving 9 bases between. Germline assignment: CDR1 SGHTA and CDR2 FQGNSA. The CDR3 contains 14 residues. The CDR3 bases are TGTGCCAGCAGCTTGTTCGATAGCACCGGGGAGCTGTTTTTT. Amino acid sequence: CASSLFDSTGELFF.

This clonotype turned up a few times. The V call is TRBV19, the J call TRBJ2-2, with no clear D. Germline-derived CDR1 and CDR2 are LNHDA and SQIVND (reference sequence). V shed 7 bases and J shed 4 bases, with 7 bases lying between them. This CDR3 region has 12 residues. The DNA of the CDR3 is TGTGCCAGTAACGCAGGCACCGGGGAGCTGTTTTTT. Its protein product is CASNAGTGELFF.

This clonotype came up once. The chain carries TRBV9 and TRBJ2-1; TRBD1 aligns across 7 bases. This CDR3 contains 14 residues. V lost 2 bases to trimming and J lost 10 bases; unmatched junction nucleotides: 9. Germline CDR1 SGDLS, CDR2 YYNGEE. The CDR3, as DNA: TGTGCCAGCAGCGTCGATCAGGGGGTCCAGGAGCAGTTCTTC. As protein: CASSVDQGVQEQFF.

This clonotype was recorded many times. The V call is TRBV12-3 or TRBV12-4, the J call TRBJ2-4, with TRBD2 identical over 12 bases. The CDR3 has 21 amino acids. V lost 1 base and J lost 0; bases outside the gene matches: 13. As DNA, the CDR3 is TGTGCCAGCAGTTTAGAGACTAGCGGGAGCCGGGCTATGGTAGCCAAAAACATTCAGTACTTC. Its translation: CASSLETSGSRAMVAKNIQYF.

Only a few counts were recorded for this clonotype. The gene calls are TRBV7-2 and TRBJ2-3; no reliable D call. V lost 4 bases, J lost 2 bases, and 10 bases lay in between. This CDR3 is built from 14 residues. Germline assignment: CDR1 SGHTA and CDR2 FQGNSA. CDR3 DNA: TGTGCCAGCAGCTCCCGGGTCACCACAGATACGCAGTATTTT. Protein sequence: CASSSRVTTDTQYF.

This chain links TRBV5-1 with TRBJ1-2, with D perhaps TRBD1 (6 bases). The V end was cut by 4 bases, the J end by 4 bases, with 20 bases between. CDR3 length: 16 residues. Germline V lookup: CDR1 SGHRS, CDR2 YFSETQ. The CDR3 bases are TGCGCCAGCAGCCCAACCCGTGGGGGCGAACTCTATGGCTACACCTTC. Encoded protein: CASSPTRGGELYGYTF.

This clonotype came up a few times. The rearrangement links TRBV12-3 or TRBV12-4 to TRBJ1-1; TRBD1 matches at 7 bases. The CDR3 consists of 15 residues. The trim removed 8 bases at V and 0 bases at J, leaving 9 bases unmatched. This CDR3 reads CASQAGGTLNTEAFF. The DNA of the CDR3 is TGTGCCAGCCAAGCAGGGGGGACCCTGAACACTGAAGCTTTCTTT.

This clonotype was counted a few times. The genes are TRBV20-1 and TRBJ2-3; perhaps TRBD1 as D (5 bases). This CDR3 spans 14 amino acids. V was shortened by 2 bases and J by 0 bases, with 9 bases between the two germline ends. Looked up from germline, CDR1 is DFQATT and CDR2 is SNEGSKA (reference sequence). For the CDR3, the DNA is TGCAGTGCTAGAAAGGCAGGGAGCACAGATACGCAGTATTTT. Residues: CSARKAGSTDTQYF.

CDR3 bases: TGCAGTGCTACGGACCGCTTGGGCACTGAAGCTTTCTTT. This translates into CSATDRLGTEAFF. The chain carries TRBV20-1 and TRBJ1-1; no reliable D call. V was cut by 4 bases and J by 4 bases, with 13 bases left in between. The germline gives CDR1 DFQATT, CDR2 SNEGSKA (reference sequence). There are 13 residues in the CDR3.

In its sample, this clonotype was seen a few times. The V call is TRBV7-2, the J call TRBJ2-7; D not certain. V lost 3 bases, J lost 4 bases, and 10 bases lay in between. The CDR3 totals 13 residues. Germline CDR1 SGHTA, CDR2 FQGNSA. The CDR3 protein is CASSFATPYEQYF. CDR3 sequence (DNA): TGTGCCAGCAGCTTCGCAACCCCTTACGAGCAGTACTTC. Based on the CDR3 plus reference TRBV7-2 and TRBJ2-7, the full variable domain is GAGVSQSPSNKVTEKGKDVELRCDPISGHTALYWYRQSLGQGLEFLIYFQGNSAPDKSGLPSDRFSAERTGGSVSTLTIQRTQQEDSAVYLCASSFATPYEQYFGPGTRLTVT.

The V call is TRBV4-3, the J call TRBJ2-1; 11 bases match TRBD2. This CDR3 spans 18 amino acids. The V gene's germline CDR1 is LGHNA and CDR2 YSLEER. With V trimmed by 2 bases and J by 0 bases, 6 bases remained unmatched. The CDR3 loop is CASSQHLAGGASYNEQFF. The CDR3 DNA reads TGCGCCAGCAGCCAACATTTAGCGGGAGGGGCCTCCTACAATGAGCAGTTCTTC.

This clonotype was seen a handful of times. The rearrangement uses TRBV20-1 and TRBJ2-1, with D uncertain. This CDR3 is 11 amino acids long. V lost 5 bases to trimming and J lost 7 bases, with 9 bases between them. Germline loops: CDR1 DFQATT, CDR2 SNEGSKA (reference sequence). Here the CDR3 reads CSARSRNEQFF. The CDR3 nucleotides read TGCAGTGCTCGTTCTAGGAATGAGCAGTTCTTC.

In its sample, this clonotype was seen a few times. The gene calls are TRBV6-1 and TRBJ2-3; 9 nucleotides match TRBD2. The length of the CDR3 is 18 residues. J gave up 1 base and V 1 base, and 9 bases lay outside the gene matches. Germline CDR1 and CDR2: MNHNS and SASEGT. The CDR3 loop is CASSEVGLATLGTDTQYF. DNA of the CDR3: TGTGCCAGCAGTGAAGTGGGACTAGCAACTCTTGGCACAGATACGCAGTATTTT.